This T cell receptor beta chain was documented in a study of human T cells and chemical hapten exposure. Overall study context: Upper back patch tests used 0.01% DPC, scored after 6 days.

The germline V and J ends were trimmed by 7 bases and 5 bases, with 21 bases remaining between them. Germline loops: CDR1 SGHRS, CDR2 YFSETQ. This CDR3 is 15 amino acids long. Individual cDNA molecules each carried unique molecular identifiers attached by the library. TCRdb itself ran the RACE reads through MiXCR, one entry per CDR3 protein. The table has 75,000 to 100,000 distinct CDR3 sequences, about 9.6% seen once. Time point: patch test 2, 6 weeks after DPC sensitization. Treatment noted: therapeutic diphenylcyclopropenone sensitization with weekly scalp DPC. RNA extraction used unfractionated whole blood as the source of total RNA.

The origin of this receptor is a woman in her thirties or forties with alopecia areata. Some clones in this sample may be carry-over from other donors' samples. The input for sequencing was whole blood, taken in connection with sensitization to the hapten diphenylcyclopropenone (DPC). V gene TRBV5-1 combines with J gene TRBJ2-5; D gene ambiguous. CDR3: CASDFLEDHEETQYF. The CDR3, as DNA: TGCGCCAGCGACTTTTTAGAGGATCATGAGGAGACCCAGTACTTC.